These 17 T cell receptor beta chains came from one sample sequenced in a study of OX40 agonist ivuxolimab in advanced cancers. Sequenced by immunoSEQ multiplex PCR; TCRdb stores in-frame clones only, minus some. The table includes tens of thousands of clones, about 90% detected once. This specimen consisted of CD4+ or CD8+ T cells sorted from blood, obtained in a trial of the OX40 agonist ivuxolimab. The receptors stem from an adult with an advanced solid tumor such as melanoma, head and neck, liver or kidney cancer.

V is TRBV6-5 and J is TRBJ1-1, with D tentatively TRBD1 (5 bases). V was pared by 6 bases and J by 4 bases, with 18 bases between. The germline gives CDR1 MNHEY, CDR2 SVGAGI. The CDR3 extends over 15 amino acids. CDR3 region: CASSRDAGGGTEAFF. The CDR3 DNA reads TGTGCCAGCAGCCGGGACGCCGGCGGTGGCACTGAAGCTTTCTTT.

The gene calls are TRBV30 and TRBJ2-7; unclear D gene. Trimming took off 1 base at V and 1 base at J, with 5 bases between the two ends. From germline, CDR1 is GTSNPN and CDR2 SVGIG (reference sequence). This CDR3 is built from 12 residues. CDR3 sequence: CAWSGASYEQYF. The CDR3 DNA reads TGTGCCTGGAGTGGTGCGTCCTACGAGCAGTACTTC.

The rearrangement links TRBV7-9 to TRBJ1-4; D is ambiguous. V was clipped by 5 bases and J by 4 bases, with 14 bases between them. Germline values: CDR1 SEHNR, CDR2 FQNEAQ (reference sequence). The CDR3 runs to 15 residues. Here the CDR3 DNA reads TGTGCCAGCAGCCCCAAAGCCCAACTTAATGAAAAACTGTTTTTT. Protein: CASSPKAQLNEKLFF.

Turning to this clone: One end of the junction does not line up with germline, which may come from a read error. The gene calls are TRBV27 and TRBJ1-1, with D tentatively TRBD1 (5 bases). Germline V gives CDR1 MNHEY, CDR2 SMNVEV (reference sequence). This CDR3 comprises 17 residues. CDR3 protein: CARSSIPQGVMNTEAFF. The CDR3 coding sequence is TGTGCCAGGAGTTCAATCCCCCAGGGCGTCATGAACACTGAAGCTTTCTTT.

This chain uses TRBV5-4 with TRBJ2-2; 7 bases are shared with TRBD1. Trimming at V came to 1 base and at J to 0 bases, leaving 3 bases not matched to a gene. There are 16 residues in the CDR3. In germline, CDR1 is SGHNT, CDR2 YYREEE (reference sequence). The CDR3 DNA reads TGTGCCAGCAGCTTGTGGACAGGTGCGAACACCGGGGAGCTGTTTTTT. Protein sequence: CASSLWTGANTGELFF.

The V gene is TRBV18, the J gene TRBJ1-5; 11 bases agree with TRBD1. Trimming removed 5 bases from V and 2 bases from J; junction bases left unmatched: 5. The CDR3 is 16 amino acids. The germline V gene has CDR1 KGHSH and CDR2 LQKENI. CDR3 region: CASSAGQGGGNQPQHF. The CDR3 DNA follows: TGTGCCAGCTCAGCGGGACAGGGGGGTGGCAATCAGCCCCAGCATTTT.

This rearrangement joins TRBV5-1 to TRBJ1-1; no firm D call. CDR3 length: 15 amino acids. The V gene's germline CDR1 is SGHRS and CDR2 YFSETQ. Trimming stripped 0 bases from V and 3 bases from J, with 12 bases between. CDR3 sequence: CASSLVGSVDTEAFF. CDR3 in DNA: TGCGCCAGCAGCTTGGTTGGCAGCGTAGACACTGAAGCTTTCTTT.

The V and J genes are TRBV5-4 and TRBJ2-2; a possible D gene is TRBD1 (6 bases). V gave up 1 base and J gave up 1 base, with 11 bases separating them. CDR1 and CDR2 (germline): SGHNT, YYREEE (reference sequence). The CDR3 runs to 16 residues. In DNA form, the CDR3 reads TGTGCCAGCAGCTTGAATTTACAGGGGAACACCGGGGAGCTGTTTTTT. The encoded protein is CASSLNLQGNTGELFF.

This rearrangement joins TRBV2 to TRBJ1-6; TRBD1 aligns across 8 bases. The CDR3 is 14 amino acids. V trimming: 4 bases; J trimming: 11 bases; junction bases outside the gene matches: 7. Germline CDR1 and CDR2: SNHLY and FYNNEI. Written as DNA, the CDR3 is TGTGCCAGCAGTGCCGGGACAGGCCTGGCACCCCTCCACTTT. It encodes CASSAGTGLAPLHF.

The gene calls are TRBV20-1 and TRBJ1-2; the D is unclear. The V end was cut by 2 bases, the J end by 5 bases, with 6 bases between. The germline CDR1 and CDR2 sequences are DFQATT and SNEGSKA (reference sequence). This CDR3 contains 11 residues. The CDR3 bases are TGCAGTGCTAGATGGAGGTATGGCTACACCTTC. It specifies CSARWRYGYTF.

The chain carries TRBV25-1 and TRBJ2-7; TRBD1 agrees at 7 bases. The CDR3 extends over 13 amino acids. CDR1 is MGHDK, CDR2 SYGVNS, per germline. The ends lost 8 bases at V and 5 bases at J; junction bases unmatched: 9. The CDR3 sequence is CASHRVGGNEQYF. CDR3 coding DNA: TGTGCCAGCCACCGGGTAGGGGGCAACGAGCAGTACTTC.

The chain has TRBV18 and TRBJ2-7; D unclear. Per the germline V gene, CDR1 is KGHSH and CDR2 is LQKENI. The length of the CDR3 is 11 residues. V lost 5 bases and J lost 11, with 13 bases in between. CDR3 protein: CASSSDRDKYF. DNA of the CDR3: TGTGCCAGCTCATCGGACCGAGATAAGTACTTC.

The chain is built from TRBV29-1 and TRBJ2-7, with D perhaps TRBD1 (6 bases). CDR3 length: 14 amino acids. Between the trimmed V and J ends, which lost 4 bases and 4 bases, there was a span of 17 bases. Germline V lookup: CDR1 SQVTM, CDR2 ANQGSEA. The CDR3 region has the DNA TGCAGCGTTGTCCTGGGGGCACAGTTATACGAGCAGTACTTC. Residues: CSVVLGAQLYEQYF.

The CDR3 nucleotides are TGTGCCTGGAGGACAGGGGGCTATGGCTACACCTTC. Its protein product is CAWRTGGYGYTF. The chain recombines TRBV30 with TRBJ1-2, with TRBD1 matching over 9 bases. In germline, CDR1 is GTSNPN, CDR2 SVGIG (reference sequence). This CDR3 is built from 12 residues. Germline trimming cut 3 bases from V and 4 bases from J; bases unmatched to any gene: 0.

The chain's CDR3 is CASPPQPVWRGGTDTQYF. As DNA, the CDR3 is TGTGCCAGCCCCCCTCAACCCGTGTGGAGGGGTGGAACAGATACGCAGTATTTT. The chain combines TRBV18 with TRBJ2-3, with D tentatively TRBD2 (6 bases). CDR1 is KGHSH and CDR2 is LQKENI in the germline V gene. V lost 8 bases to trimming and J lost 3 bases, with 27 bases between them. CDR3 length: 18 amino acids.

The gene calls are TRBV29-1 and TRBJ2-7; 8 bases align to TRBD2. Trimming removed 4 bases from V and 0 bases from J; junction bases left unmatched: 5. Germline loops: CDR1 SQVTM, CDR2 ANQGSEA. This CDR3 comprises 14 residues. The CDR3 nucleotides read TGCAGCGTTGGGGCTAGCGGGTTCTCCTACGAGCAGTACTTC. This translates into CSVGASGFSYEQYF.

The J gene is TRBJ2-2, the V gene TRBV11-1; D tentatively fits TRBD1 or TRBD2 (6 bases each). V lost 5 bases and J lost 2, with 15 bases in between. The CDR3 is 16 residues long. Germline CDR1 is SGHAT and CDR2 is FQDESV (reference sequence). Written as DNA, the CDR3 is TGTGCCAGCAGCCCGAGGGGGGTATCAAACACCGGGGAGCTGTTTTTT. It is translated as CASSPRGVSNTGELFF.